The 29 T cell receptor beta chains presented below share a single source sample, sequenced in a study of identical twins. TCRdb reprocessed the 5' RACE reads with MiXCR, giving one entry per CDR3 protein. Found here are roughly 1,500,000 distinct CDR3 sequences, roughly a third of them singletons; the top ten hold 0.25% to 0.3%. Sequenced input: cord blood. Every receptor here comes from a newborn girl in good health.

V and J are TRBV29-1 and TRBJ2-2, with 7 bases lining up with TRBD1. The CDR3 covers 15 residues. Losses at the gene ends were 4 bases for V and 4 bases for J; bases not matched to a gene: 9. Germline CDR1 and CDR2: SQVTM and ANQGSEA. The CDR3 coding sequence is TGCAGCGTTGGTAGGGGGCAGGGAAGCACCGGGGAGCTGTTTTTT. It yields the protein CSVGRGQGSTGELFF.

This clonotype was counted a few times. The J gene is TRBJ2-3, the V gene TRBV12-5; D unresolved. V lost 7 bases, J lost 3 bases, and 5 bases lay in between. CDR1 is LGHNT, CDR2 FRNRAP, per germline. The CDR3 runs 11 residues. In DNA form, the CDR3 reads TGTGCTAGTGCCACGACAGATACGCAGTATTTT. This gives the protein CASATTDTQYF.

The V and J genes are TRBV20-1 and TRBJ2-3; TRBD2 aligns across 10 bases. Trimming took 5 bases from V and 5 from J; bases not matched to a gene: 10. This CDR3 has 15 residues. Germline lookup yields CDR1 DFQATT and CDR2 SNEGSKA (reference sequence). The CDR3 DNA is TGCAGTGCTGTTCCTTCTAGCGGGGGCCTAGATACGCAGTATTTT. Protein: CSAVPSSGGLDTQYF.

The chain links TRBV7-2 to TRBJ2-3, with D hard to call. The CDR3 sequence is 15 residues long. Germline CDR1 is SGHTA and CDR2 is FQGNSA. V was clipped by 6 bases and J by 6 bases, with 19 bases between them. DNA for the CDR3: TGTGCCAGCAGACTTACTCAGCTATCCTCTGATACGCAGTATTTT. This sequence encodes CASRLTQLSSDTQYF.

The chain uses TRBV4-2 and TRBJ2-5; perhaps TRBD2 as D (5 bases). Looked up from germline, CDR1 is LGHNA and CDR2 is YNFKEQ. This CDR3 is built from 16 residues. The germline V and J ends were trimmed by 0 bases and 1 base, with 12 bases remaining between them. CDR3 nucleotide sequence: TGTGCCAGCAGCCAAGATCCCTCGCGGGCCCAAGAGACCCAGTACTTC. Protein sequence: CASSQDPSRAQETQYF.

This clonotype was counted only a few times. The rearrangement joins TRBV7-2 to TRBJ2-5; D not certain. The CDR3 runs to 12 residues. From germline, CDR1 is SGHTA and CDR2 FQGNSA. Trimming shortened V by 2 bases and J by 5 bases, and 6 bases separated the two germline ends. CDR3 sequence: CASSLQVETQYF. CDR3 sequence (DNA): TGTGCCAGCAGCTTACAGGTTGAGACCCAGTACTTC. Supplemented by reference TRBV7-2 and TRBJ2-5, the full variable domain reads GAGVSQSPSNKVTEKGKDVELRCDPISGHTALYWYRQSLGQGLEFLIYFQGNSAPDKSGLPSDRFSAERTGGSVSTLTIQRTQQEDSAVYLCASSLQVETQYFGPGTRLLVL.

The chain combines TRBV5-1 with TRBJ2-7; 9 nucleotides line up with TRBD2. This CDR3 comprises 16 residues. The J segment lost 1 base and the V segment lost 1 base, leaving 6 bases of the junction unmatched. Germline V gene sequence: CDR1 SGHRS, CDR2 YFSETQ. The CDR3 DNA is TGCGCCAGCAGCTTGACGAGCGGGAGGATTTCCTACGAGCAGTACTTC. Its translation is CASSLTSGRISYEQYF.

The chain has TRBV20-1 and TRBJ2-4; D is perhaps TRBD1 (5 bases). The better agreement between TRBJ2-5 and the DNA end casts doubt on the J call. This CDR3 is 15 amino acids long. The germline CDR1 and CDR2 sequences are DFQATT and SNEGSKA (reference sequence). The CDR3 is CSDNKKTADQETQYF. DNA of the CDR3: TGCAGCGATAACAAAAAGACAGCAGACCAAGAGACCCAGTACTTC.

The sample holds many counts of this clonotype. The chain employs TRBV10-3 and TRBJ2-6; D remains ambiguous. V was trimmed by 11 bases and J by 0 bases, leaving 8 bases between them. CDR1 and CDR2 from the germline V gene are ENHRY and SYGVKD. CDR3 length: 13 amino acids. DNA for the CDR3: TGTGCCCTATTCTCCTCTGGGGCCAACGTCCTGACTTTC. Its protein is CALFSSGANVLTF.

The chain couples TRBV6-1 to TRBJ2-7; D gene unclear. The CDR3 runs to 13 residues. V lost 7 bases and J lost 2, with 12 bases in between. CDR1 and CDR2 from the germline V gene are MNHNS and SASEGT. CDR3 sequence (DNA): TGTGCCAGCACGAAGGACGGAACCTACGAGCAGTACTTC. Translated, it gives CASTKDGTYEQYF.

This clonotype showed up just a few times. The chain joins TRBV6-5 to TRBJ1-1; no clear D gene. The V gene's germline CDR1 is MNHEY and CDR2 SVGAGI. V was shortened by 8 bases and J by 11 bases, with 18 bases between the two germline ends. The CDR3 spans 12 residues. The CDR3 sequence is CASQPNDKAAFF. The CDR3 DNA reads TGTGCCAGCCAACCCAATGACAAGGCGGCTTTCTTT.

This chain links TRBV18 with TRBJ2-1; D possibly corresponds to TRBD1 (6 bases). The CDR3 loop spans 16 amino acids. V lost 4 bases and J 6 bases, leaving 19 bases between the germline ends. Germline CDR1 is KGHSH and CDR2 is LQKENI. CDR3 nucleotide sequence: TGTGCCAGCTCACGGATCTTGGGGGCCCTAATCAATGAGCAGTTCTTC. Translated, it gives CASSRILGALINEQFF.

The chain combines TRBV20-1 with TRBJ2-3; 7 bases align to TRBD1. This CDR3 comprises 17 residues. The junction had 22 bases not matched to a gene; V was cut back by 6 bases and J by 7 bases. Germline values: CDR1 DFQATT, CDR2 SNEGSKA (reference sequence). CDR3 nucleotides: TGCAGTGCCGACCCACAGCCCCGGGACAGAGTAGGGAATACGCAGTATTTT. Translating gives CSADPQPRDRVGNTQYF.

In its sample, this clonotype was seen many times. This chain connects TRBV4-2 to TRBJ2-1, with D perhaps TRBD1 (5 bases). This CDR3 has 13 amino acids. Per the germline V gene, CDR1 is LGHNA and CDR2 is YNFKEQ. Trimming removed 3 bases at V and 8 bases at J, with 11 bases between. The CDR3 DNA is TGTGCCAGCAGCCACTCAGGGATGGATGAGCAGTTCTTC. Encoded protein: CASSHSGMDEQFF.

This chain connects TRBV11-2 to TRBJ1-1, with a weak D call TRBD1 (6 bases). CDR3 size: 14 residues. CDR1 and CDR2 from the germline V gene are SGHAT and FQNNGV. The V and J ends lost 5 bases and 10 bases respectively, with 20 bases between them. In DNA form, the CDR3 reads TGTGCCAGCAGCCCAATCGTGCAGGGGAGGGGAGCTTTCTTT. Translated: CASSPIVQGRGAFF.

This clonotype was picked up a small number of times. V usage is TRBV7-2 and J usage is TRBJ2-5; 9 bases agree with TRBD2. This CDR3 is 15 amino acids long. CDR1 is SGHTA, CDR2 FQGNSA, per germline. V lost 0 bases to trimming and J lost 11 bases; unmatched junction nucleotides: 10. CDR3 in amino acids: CASSLARTSVYEQYF. DNA for the CDR3: TGTGCCAGCAGCTTAGCCCGGACTAGCGTTTATGAGCAGTACTTC.

The sample holds a few counts of this clonotype. The chain carries TRBV5-1 and TRBJ2-7; D is perhaps TRBD1 or TRBD2 (7 bases each). Germline CDR1 SGHRS, CDR2 YFSETQ. CDR3 size: 13 residues. Trimming took 9 bases from V and 0 from J, leaving 13 bases between them. The CDR3 protein is CAIQGGASYEQYF. In nucleotides, the CDR3 is TGCGCCATCCAGGGGGGGGCCTCCTACGAGCAGTACTTC.

V and J are TRBV3-1 and TRBJ2-1; TRBD2 aligns across 12 bases. The V segment lost 7 bases and the J segment 6 bases; nucleotides outside the gene matches: 10. CDR1 is LGHDT, CDR2 YNNKEL, per germline (reference sequence). The CDR3 is made up of 16 amino acids. CDR3 amino acids: CASNTRTSGEGNEQFF. CDR3 bases: TGTGCCAGCAACACCCGGACTAGCGGGGAGGGCAATGAGCAGTTCTTC.

The chain recombines TRBV7-9 with TRBJ2-2, with D possibly being TRBD2 (5 bases). The CDR3 sequence is 16 residues long. V lost 1 base and J lost 10, with 19 bases in between. The germline CDR1 and CDR2 sequences are SEHNR and FQNEAQ (reference sequence). The CDR3 sequence is CASSLDLAGLDVELFF. The CDR3 DNA reads as TGTGCCAGCAGCTTAGACCTAGCAGGCCTGGACGTGGAGCTGTTTTTT.

This chain links TRBV27 with TRBJ2-1, with 9 bases fitting TRBD1. This CDR3 comprises 18 residues. Germline V lookup: CDR1 MNHEY, CDR2 SMNVEV (reference sequence). Trimming removed 4 bases from V and 5 bases from J; junction bases left unmatched: 15. CDR3 amino acids: CASSSDRYRGHIHNEQFF. CDR3 DNA: TGTGCCAGCAGTTCGGATCGGTACAGGGGGCATATACACAATGAGCAGTTCTTC.

This clonotype appeared a few times. The chain uses TRBV5-6 and TRBJ1-1; possible D gene TRBD1, 5 bases. The CDR3 contains 16 residues. The V gene lost 5 bases and the J gene lost 0 bases, with 17 bases spanning the gap. In germline, CDR1 is SGHDT, CDR2 YYEEEE. The DNA of the CDR3 is TGTGCCAGCAGAAGAGAGTGGGGCGCGTTGAACACTGAAGCTTTCTTT. Residues: CASRREWGALNTEAFF.

V is TRBV18 and J is TRBJ1-6; 10 bases map to TRBD1. The V segment lost 6 bases and the J segment 7 bases; nucleotides outside the gene matches: 6. The CDR3 sequence is 15 residues long. Germline values: CDR1 KGHSH, CDR2 LQKENI. The CDR3 coding sequence is TGTGCCAGCTCCCGAGCGGGACAGGGGAATTCACCCCTCCACTTT. It translates to CASSRAGQGNSPLHF. The full variable domain, in which reference TRBV18 and TRBJ1-6 provide the parts outside the CDR3, is NAGVMQNPRHLVRRRGQEARLRCSPMKGHSHVYWYRQLPEEGLKFMVYLQKENIIDESGMPKERFSAEFPKEGPSILRIQQVVRGDSAAYFCASSRAGQGNSPLHFGNGTRLTVT.

This chain links TRBV28 with TRBJ2-5, with D perhaps matching TRBD2 (7 bases). The germline V and J ends were trimmed by 10 bases and 11 bases, with 23 bases remaining between them. The CDR3 has 13 amino acids. The V gene's germline CDR1 is MDHEN and CDR2 SYDVKM. CDR3 nucleotides: TGTGCCATTGGGGGGGGGCCCTACAATGAGCAGTACTTC. Translation: CAIGGGPYNEQYF.

This clonotype was observed at least ten times. The CDR3 here is CASSPQIRPRRAHEQYF. CDR3 nucleotides: TGTGCCAGCAGTCCCCAAATAAGGCCCCGGCGGGCCCACGAGCAGTACTTC. The chain joins TRBV28 to TRBJ2-7; the D gene is possibly TRBD2 (5 bases). The CDR3 totals 17 residues. V lost 5 bases and J 5 bases, leaving 25 bases between the germline ends. Germline V gives CDR1 MDHEN, CDR2 SYDVKM. The full variable domain, completed using reference TRBV28 and TRBJ2-7, is DVKVTQSSRYLVKRTGEKVFLECVQDMDHENMFWYRQDPGLGLRLIYFSYDVKMKEKGDIPEGYSVSREKKERFSLILESASTNQTSMYLCASSPQIRPRRAHEQYFGPGTRLTVT.

This sequence joins TRBV12-3 or TRBV12-4 and TRBJ2-4; D is possibly TRBD1 (6 bases). This CDR3 comprises 13 residues. Deletions cut 5 bases from V and 8 bases from J, with 13 bases between. CDR3 region: CASSVLHRDIQYF. For the CDR3, the DNA is TGTGCCAGCAGTGTCCTTCACAGGGACATTCAGTACTTC.

This clonotype occurred many times. This sequence joins TRBV29-1 and TRBJ2-3; D not resolved. This CDR3 is built from 12 residues. Trimming left V 3 bases short and J 4 bases short, with 8 bases between. Looked up from germline, CDR1 is SQVTM and CDR2 is ANQGSEA. The CDR3 protein is CSVEAVADTQYF. The CDR3, as DNA: TGCAGCGTTGAGGCTGTCGCAGATACGCAGTATTTT.

This clonotype was counted at least ten times. The V gene is TRBV10-3, the J gene TRBJ2-5, with D maybe TRBD2 (5 bases). Germline V lookup: CDR1 ENHRY, CDR2 SYGVKD. The CDR3 contains 12 residues. Trimming shortened V by 2 bases and J by 11 bases, and 12 bases separated the two germline ends. The CDR3 protein is CAISETLARQYF. CDR3 in DNA: TGTGCCATCAGTGAGACCCTAGCTCGGCAGTACTTC.

The chain couples TRBV11-2 to TRBJ2-3, with 7 bases aligning to TRBD2. CDR3 length: 14 residues. The ends lost 0 bases at V and 5 bases at J; junction bases unmatched: 2. The germline CDR1 and CDR2 sequences are SGHAT and FQNNGV. In nucleotides, the CDR3 is TGTGCCAGCAGCTTAGATGGGGGGGAAGATACGCAGTATTTT. This encodes CASSLDGGEDTQYF.

The chain carries TRBV14 and TRBJ1-1; 10 bases are a match to TRBD1. Trimming at V came to 1 base and at J to 5 bases, leaving 4 bases not matched to a gene. Per germline, CDR1 SGHDN and CDR2 FVKESK. The CDR3 length is 15 residues. This CDR3 reads CASSQGGDRGTEAFF. Here the CDR3 DNA reads TGTGCCAGCAGCCAAGGGGGGGACAGGGGAACTGAAGCTTTCTTT.